This T cell receptor (beta chain) was captured in a study of cytotoxic CD8 clonotypes in ibrutinib-treated CLL. Points from the study as a whole: A rise in clonality was seen at ibrutinib response, and a fall back toward baseline was seen at progression.

As for this clone: The antigen is not known.

The source of around 2 micrograms of genomic DNA for TCR beta libraries was cryopreserved PBMCs. CDR1 is MDHEN, CDR2 SYDVKM, per germline. The CDR3 consists of 14 residues. V lost 4 bases, J lost 7 bases, and 5 bases stayed unmatched. Investigators sought sequencing depths of between 1 in 200,000 and 1 in 1 million T cells. The data were produced by immunoSEQ multiplex PCR, yet TCRdb's version contains in-frame clones alone and is incomplete. This table has more than 60,000 clones, less than 90% appearing once. The chain couples TRBV28 to TRBJ2-2; 8 bases map to TRBD1. The sample was PBMCs, taken after 24 months of ibrutinib treatment. This sequence originates from a human donor with chronic lymphocytic leukemia. CDR3: CASSSTGAVGELFF. CDR3 sequence (DNA): TGTGCCAGCAGTTCGACAGGGGCCGTCGGGGAGCTGTTTTTT.